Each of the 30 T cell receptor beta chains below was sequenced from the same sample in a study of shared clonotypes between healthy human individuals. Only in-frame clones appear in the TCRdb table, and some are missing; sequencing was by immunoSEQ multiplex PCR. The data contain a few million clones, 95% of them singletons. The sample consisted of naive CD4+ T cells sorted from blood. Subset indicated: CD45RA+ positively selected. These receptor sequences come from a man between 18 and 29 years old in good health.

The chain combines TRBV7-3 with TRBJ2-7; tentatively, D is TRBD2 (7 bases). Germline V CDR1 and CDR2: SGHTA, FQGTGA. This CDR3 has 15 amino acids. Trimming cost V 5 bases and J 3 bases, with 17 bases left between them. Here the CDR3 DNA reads TGTGCCAGCAGCCTAATGGGCGGGGGCATCTACGAGCAGTACTTC. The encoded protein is CASSLMGGGIYEQYF.

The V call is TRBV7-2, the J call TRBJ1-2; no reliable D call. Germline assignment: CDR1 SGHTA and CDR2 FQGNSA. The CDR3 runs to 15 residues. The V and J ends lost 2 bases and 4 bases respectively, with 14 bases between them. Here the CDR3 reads CASSLINGLSYGYTF. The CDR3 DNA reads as TGTGCCAGCAGCTTAATTAACGGGCTCTCCTATGGCTACACCTTC.

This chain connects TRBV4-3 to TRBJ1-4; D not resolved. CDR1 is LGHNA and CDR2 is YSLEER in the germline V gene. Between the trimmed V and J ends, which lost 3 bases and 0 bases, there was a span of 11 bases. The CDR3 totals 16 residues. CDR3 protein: CASSQIQKPTNEKLFF. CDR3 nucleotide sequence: TGCGCCAGCAGCCAGATACAGAAGCCAACTAATGAAAAACTGTTTTTT.

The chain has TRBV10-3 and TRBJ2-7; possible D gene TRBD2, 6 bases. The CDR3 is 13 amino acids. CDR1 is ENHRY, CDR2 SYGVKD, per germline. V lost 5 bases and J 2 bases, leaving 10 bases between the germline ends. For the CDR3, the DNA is TGTGCCATCAGTTGGAGGGAGACCTACGAGCAGTACTTC. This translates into CAISWRETYEQYF.

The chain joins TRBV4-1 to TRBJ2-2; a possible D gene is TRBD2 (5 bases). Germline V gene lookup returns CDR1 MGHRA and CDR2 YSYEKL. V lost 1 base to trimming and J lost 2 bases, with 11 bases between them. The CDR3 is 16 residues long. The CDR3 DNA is TGCGCCAGCAGCCAAGGCCCGCGACTAAACACCGGGGAGCTGTTTTTT. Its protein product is CASSQGPRLNTGELFF.

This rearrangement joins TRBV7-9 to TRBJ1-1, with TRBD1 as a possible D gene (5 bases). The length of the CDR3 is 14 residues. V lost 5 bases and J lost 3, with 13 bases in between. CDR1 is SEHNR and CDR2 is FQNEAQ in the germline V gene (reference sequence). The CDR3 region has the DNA TGTGCCAGCAGCCTGGGTCGGGGGTACACTGAAGCTTTCTTT. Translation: CASSLGRGYTEAFF.

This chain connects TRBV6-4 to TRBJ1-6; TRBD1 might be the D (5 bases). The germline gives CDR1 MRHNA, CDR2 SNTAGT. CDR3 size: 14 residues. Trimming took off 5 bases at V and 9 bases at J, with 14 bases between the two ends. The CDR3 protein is CASSRGTFGSPLHF. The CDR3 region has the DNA TGTGCCAGCAGTCGCGGGACTTTTGGTTCACCCCTCCACTTT.

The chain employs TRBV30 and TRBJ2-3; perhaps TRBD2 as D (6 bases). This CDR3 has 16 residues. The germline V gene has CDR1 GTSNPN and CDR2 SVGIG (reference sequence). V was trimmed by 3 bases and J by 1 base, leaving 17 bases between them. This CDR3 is CAWSGGLLGGTDTQYF. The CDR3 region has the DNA TGTGCCTGGAGCGGGGGACTCCTCGGGGGCACAGATACGCAGTATTTT.

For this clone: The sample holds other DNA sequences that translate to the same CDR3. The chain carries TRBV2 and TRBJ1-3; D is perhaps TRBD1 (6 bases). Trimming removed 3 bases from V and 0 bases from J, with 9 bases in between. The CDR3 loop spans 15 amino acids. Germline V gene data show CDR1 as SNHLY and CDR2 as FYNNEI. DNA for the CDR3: TGTGCCAGCAGTGACAGGGGTCTCTCTGGAAACACCATATATTTT. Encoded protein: CASSDRGLSGNTIYF.

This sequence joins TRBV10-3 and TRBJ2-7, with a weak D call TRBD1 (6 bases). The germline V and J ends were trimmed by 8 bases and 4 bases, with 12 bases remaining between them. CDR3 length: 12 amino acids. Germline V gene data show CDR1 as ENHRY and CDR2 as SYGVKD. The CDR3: CAIGGRAYEQYF. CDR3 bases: TGTGCCATCGGGGGCAGGGCTTACGAGCAGTACTTC.

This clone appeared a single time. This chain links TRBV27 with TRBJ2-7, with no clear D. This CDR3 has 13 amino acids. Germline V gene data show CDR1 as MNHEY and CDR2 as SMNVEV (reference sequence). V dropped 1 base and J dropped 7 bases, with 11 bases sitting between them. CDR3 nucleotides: TGTGCCAGCAGTTTATGGGCGGCCCATGAGCAGTACTTC. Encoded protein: CASSLWAAHEQYF.

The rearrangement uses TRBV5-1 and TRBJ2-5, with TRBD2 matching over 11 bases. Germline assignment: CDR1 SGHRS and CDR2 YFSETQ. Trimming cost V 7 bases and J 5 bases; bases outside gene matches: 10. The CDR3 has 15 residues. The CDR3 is CASFSGGLAGETQYF. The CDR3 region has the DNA TGCGCCAGCTTCTCGGGAGGACTAGCGGGCGAGACCCAGTACTTC.

The CDR3 loop is CASTPLTGKGNTIYF. Written as DNA, the CDR3 is TGTGCCAGTACCCCGCTTACAGGGAAAGGAAACACCATATATTTT. The chain joins TRBV19 to TRBJ1-3, with D perhaps matching TRBD1 (6 bases). CDR1 is LNHDA, CDR2 SQIVND, per germline (reference sequence). The CDR3 is 15 residues long. With 7 bases removed from V and 4 bases from J, the gap between germline ends came to 17 bases.

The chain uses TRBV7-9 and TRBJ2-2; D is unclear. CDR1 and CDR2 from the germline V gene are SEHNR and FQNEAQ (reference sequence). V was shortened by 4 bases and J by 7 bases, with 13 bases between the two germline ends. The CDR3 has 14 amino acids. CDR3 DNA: TGTGCCAGCAGCTCCCTCCTGGAGATCGGGGAGCTGTTTTTT. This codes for CASSSLLEIGELFF.

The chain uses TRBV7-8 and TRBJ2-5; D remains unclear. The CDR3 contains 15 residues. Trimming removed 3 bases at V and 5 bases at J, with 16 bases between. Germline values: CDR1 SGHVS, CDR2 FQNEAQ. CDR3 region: CASSLIGYPRETQYF. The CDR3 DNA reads TGTGCCAGCAGCTTGATAGGGTACCCGAGGGAGACCCAGTACTTC.

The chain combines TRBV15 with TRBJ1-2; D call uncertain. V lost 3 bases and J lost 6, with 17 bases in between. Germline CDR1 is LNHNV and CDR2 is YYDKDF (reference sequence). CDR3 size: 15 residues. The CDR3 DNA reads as TGTGCCACCAGCAGTCCCGGGGAGGGTAAAGATGGCTACACCTTC. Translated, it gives CATSSPGEGKDGYTF.

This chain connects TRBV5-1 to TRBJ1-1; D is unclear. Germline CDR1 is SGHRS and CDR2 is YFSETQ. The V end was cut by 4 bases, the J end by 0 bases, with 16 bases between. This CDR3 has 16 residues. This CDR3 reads CASSVLERRLNTEAFF. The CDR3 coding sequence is TGCGCCAGCAGCGTCCTAGAGCGGAGGCTGAACACTGAAGCTTTCTTT.

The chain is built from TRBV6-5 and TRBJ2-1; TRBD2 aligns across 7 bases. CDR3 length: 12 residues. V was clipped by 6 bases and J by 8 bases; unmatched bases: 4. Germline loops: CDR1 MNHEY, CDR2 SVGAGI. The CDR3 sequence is CASRPTSDEQFF. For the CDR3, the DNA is TGTGCCAGCAGGCCCACTAGCGATGAGCAGTTCTTC.

CDR3 nucleotides: TGTGCCAGCAGTTCTCTCATCCGGGGGGCGGTTGGCACTGAAGCTTTCTTT. It encodes CASSSLIRGAVGTEAFF. The chain combines TRBV27 with TRBJ1-1, with D possibly matching TRBD1 (6 bases). The CDR3 consists of 17 residues. V dropped 4 bases and J dropped 4 bases, with 22 bases sitting between them. CDR1 and CDR2 from the germline V gene are MNHEY and SMNVEV (reference sequence).

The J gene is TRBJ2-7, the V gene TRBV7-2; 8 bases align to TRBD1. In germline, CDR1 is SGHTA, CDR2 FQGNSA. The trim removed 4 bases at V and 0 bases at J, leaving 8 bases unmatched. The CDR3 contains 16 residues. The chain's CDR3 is CASSSLRTGSSYEQYF. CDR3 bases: TGTGCCAGCAGCTCCCTCCGGACAGGGAGCTCCTACGAGCAGTACTTC.

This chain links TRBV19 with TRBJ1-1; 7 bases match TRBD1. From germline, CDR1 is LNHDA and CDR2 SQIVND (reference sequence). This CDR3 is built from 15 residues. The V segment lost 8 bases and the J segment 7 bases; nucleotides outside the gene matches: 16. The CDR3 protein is CASAELDRNRGEAFF. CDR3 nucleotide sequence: TGTGCCAGTGCAGAACTTGATCGTAACAGGGGTGAAGCTTTCTTT.

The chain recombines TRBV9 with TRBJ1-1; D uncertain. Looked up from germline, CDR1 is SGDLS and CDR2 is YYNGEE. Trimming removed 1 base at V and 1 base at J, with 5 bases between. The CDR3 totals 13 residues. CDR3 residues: CASSVMANTEAFF. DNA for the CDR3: TGTGCCAGCAGCGTAATGGCGAACACTGAAGCTTTCTTT.

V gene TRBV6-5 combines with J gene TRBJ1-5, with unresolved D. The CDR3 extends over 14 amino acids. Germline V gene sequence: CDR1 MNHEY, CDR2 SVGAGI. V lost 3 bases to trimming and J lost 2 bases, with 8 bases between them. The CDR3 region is CASSYFQGNQPQHF. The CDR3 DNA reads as TGTGCCAGCAGTTATTTCCAGGGCAATCAGCCCCAGCATTTT.

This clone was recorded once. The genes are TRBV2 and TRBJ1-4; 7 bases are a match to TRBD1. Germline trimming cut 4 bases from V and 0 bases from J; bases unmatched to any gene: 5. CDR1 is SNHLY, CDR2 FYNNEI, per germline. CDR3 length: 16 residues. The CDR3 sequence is CASSGQGPTTNEKLFF. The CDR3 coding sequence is TGTGCCAGCAGTGGACAGGGCCCGACAACTAATGAAAAACTGTTTTTT.

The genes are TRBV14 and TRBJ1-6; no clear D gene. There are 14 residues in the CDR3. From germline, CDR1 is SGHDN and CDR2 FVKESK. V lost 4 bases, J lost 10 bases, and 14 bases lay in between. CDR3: CASSLRMEKSPLHF. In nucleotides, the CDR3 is TGTGCCAGCAGCCTCAGGATGGAAAAATCACCCCTCCACTTT.

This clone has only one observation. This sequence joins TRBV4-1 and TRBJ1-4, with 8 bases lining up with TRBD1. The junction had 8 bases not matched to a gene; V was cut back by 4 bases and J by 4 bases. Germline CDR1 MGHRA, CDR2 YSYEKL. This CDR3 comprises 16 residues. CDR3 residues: CASSPFLQGDNEKLFF. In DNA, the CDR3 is TGCGCCAGCAGCCCCTTCTTACAGGGGGATAATGAAAAACTGTTTTTT.

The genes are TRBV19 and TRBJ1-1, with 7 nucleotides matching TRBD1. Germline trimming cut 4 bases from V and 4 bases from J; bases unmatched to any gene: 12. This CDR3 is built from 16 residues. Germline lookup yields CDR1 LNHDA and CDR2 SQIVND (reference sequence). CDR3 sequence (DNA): TGTGCCAGTAGTACCCCTAGACAGGGAGGGACCACTGAAGCTTTCTTT. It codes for CASSTPRQGGTTEAFF. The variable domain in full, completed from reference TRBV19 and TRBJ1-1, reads DGGITQSPKYLFRKEGQNVTLSCEQNLNHDAMYWYRQDPGQGLRLIYYSQIVNDFQKGDIAEGYSVSREKKESFPLTVTSAQKNPTAFYLCASSTPRQGGTTEAFFGQGTRLTVV.

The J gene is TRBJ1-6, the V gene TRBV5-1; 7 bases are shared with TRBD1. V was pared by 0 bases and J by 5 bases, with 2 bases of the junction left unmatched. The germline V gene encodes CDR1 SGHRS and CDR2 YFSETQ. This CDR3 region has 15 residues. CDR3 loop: CASSLATGDNSPLHF. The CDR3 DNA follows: TGCGCCAGCAGCTTGGCCACAGGGGATAATTCACCCCTCCACTTT.

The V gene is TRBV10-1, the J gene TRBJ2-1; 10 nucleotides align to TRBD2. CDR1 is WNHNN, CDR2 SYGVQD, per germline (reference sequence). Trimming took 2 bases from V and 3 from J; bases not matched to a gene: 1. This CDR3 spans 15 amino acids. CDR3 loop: CASSEKRGGYNEQFF. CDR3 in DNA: TGCGCCAGCAGTGAGAAGCGGGGGGGCTACAATGAGCAGTTCTTC.

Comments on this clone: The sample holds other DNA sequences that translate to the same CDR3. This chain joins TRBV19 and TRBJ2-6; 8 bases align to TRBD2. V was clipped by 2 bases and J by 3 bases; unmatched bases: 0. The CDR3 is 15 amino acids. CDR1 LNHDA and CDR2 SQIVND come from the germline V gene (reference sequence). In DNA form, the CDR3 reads TGTGCCAGTAGTATAAGCGGGAGTGGGGCCAACGTCCTGACTTTC. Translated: CASSISGSGANVLTF.